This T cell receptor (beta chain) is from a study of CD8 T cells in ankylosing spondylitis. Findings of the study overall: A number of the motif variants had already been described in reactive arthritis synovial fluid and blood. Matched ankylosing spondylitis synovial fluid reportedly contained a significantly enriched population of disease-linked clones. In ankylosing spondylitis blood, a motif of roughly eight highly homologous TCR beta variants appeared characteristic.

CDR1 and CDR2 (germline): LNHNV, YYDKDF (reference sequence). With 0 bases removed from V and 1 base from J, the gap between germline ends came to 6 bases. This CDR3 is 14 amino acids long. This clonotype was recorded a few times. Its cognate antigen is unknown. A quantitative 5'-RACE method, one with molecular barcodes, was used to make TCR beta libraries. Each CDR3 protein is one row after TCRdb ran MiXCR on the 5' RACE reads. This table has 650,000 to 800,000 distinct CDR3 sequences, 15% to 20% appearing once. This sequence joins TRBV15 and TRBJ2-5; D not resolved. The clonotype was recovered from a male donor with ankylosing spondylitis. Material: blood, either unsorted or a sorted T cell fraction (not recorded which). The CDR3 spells CATSRDLGQETQYF. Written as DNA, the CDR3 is TGTGCCACCAGCAGAGATCTAGGCCAAGAGACCCAGTACTTC.